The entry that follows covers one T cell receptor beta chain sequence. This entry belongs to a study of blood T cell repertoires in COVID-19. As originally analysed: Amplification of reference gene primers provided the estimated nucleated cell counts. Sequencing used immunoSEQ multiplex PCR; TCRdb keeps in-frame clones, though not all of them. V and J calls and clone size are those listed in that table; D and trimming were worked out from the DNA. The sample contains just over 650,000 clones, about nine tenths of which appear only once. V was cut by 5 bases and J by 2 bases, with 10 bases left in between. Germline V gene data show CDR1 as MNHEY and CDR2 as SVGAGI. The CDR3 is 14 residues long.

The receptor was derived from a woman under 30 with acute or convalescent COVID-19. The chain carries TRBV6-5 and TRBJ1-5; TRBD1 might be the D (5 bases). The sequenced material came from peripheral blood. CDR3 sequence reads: CASSPFRGNQPQHF. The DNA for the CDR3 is TGTGCCAGCAGTCCCTTCAGGGGCAATCAGCCCCAGCATTTT.